A selection of T cell receptor beta chains follows, all from one sample in a study of shared clonotypes between healthy human individuals. The protocol was immunoSEQ multiplex PCR, while the TCRdb copy is restricted to in-frame clones and leaves out a portion. The repertoire holds about 2,500,000 clones, with approximately 92% as singletons. Sequencing was performed on naive CD4+ T cells sorted from blood. The source is a man aged 18 to 30 in good health. Both conserved end residues are part of each CDR3. The D gene is left open where the match is weak. The listing skips clone size in some rows; elsewhere it reads once, few, many or a size class.

CAWIRAKAGTSTDTQYF	TGTGCCTGGATACGGGCGAAGGCAGGAACTAGCACAGATACGCAGTATTTT	TRBV30	TRBJ2-3	.	.	17
CASYLEDTQYF	TGCGCCAGCTACCTAGAAGATACGCAGTATTTT	TRBV5-1	TRBJ2-3	.	.	11
CASSSITGGRGYTF	TGCGCCAGCAGCTCCATTACAGGGGGCCGTGGCTACACCTTC	TRBV5-1	TRBJ1-2	.	TRBD1	14
CASSLRAGEWDTEAFF	TGTGCCAGCAGCTTAAGGGCAGGGGAATGGGACACTGAAGCTTTCTTT	TRBV7-6	TRBJ1-1	.	.	16
CASSSYRDVSNQPQHF	TGTGCCAGCAGTTCCTACCGGGACGTGAGCAATCAGCCCCAGCATTTT	TRBV6-5	TRBJ1-5	few	.	16
CASSLWGTGGFNTGELFF	TGTGCCAGCAGTTTATGGGGGACAGGGGGCTTCAACACCGGGGAGCTGTTTTTT	TRBV28	TRBJ2-2	once	TRBD1	18
CASSLVQGGYNSPLHF	TGTGCCAGCAGCTTAGTACAGGGTGGTTATAATTCACCCCTCCACTTT	TRBV7-8	TRBJ1-6	.	.	16
CASSEQLLAKNIQYF	TGTGCCAGCAGTGAACAACTGTTAGCCAAAAACATTCAGTACTTC	TRBV6-1	TRBJ2-4	once	.	15
CASSSTNSPLHF	TGTGCCAGCAGTTCAACAAATTCACCCCTCCACTTT	TRBV6-1	TRBJ1-6	.	.	12
CAWSVRPTAGETQYF	TGTGCCTGGAGTGTACGGCCGACCGCCGGAGAGACCCAGTACTTC	TRBV30	TRBJ2-5	.	.	15